The present T cell receptor (beta chain) was sequenced within a study of CD8 T cells in ankylosing spondylitis. Whole-study results and caveats: A CD8+ phenotype characterized the disease-linked clones, which were relatively rare in peripheral blood. Ankylosing spondylitis blood appeared to be characterized by a TCR beta motif of 7 to 9 highly homologous variants.

This clonotype showed up just a few times. Its specificity is not known. Researchers built TCR beta libraries using quantitative 5'-RACE with molecular barcodes. TCRdb redid the calling of the 5' RACE reads with MiXCR, one entry per CDR3 protein. The sample lists some 87,000 distinct CDR3 sequences, about 8.8% occurring once. CDR3 length: 13 residues. J was trimmed by 8 bases and V by 5 bases; bases with no gene match: 8. Germline CDR1 is SEHNR and CDR2 is FQNEAQ (reference sequence). The sequence was collected from a male donor with ankylosing spondylitis or in good health (not recorded which). The chain employs TRBV7-9 and TRBJ2-5, with 7 bases lining up with TRBD1. The sample comprised blood, either unsorted or a sorted T cell fraction (not recorded which). The CDR3 here is CASSATTGYTQYF. The CDR3 DNA reads TGTGCCAGCAGCGCAACGACAGGGTATACCCAGTACTTC.